The 6 T cell receptor beta chains listed next were all sequenced from one sample in a study of identifying expanded T cells in peripheral blood. Sequencing used immunoSEQ multiplex PCR; TCRdb keeps in-frame clones, though not all of them. The table has about 130,000 clones, around nine tenths seen once; the top ten hold about 8%. The sequencing input was blood. The receptor set was obtained from a person aged 18 to 75 in good health.

The sample holds one count of this clone. V gene TRBV18 combines with J gene TRBJ1-1; 11 bases are shared with TRBD1. Germline V gives CDR1 KGHSH, CDR2 LQKENI. The CDR3 is 18 residues long. Unmatched junction bases numbered 10, after V lost 1 base and J lost 3 bases. The DNA for the CDR3 is TGTGCCAGCTCACCACAGTACGGGACAGGGGGATATTACACTGAAGCTTTCTTT. Residues: CASSPQYGTGGYYTEAFF.

This clone has a single count. This chain connects TRBV6-1 to TRBJ1-5; no clear D gene. The CDR3 is made up of 14 amino acids. The germline V gene encodes CDR1 MNHNS and CDR2 SASEGT. V lost 4 bases, J lost 11 bases, and 18 bases lay in between. CDR3 nucleotides: TGTGCCAGCAGTGTATTCTCTTTTAGCGAGTCCCAGCATTTT. Encoded protein: CASSVFSFSESQHF.

This clone was seen only a few times. This chain links TRBV19 with TRBJ1-2; no reliable D call. The CDR3 length is 12 residues. Trimming pared 7 bases from V and 4 bases from J, leaving 10 bases between. In germline, CDR1 is LNHDA, CDR2 SQIVND (reference sequence). CDR3 in DNA: TGTGCCAGTAAAGGACGGAGCTATGGCTACACCTTC. This gives the protein CASKGRSYGYTF.

The chain is built from TRBV5-5 and TRBJ1-4; no clear D. The CDR3 runs to 13 residues. Trimming removed 7 bases from V and 5 bases from J, with 12 bases in between. CDR1 SGHKS and CDR2 YYEKEE come from the germline V gene (reference sequence). The CDR3, as DNA: TGTGCCAGCGGTGACGGAAGAAATGAAAAACTGTTTTTT. This sequence encodes CASGDGRNEKLFF.

CDR3: CARAPSRRAGELFF. The CDR3 DNA sequence: TGTGCCAGAGCCCCGTCAAGAAGGGCCGGGGAGCTGTTTTTT. The V and J genes are TRBV5-3 and TRBJ2-2; D is undetermined. TRBV5-3 is an ORF for which the function is uncertain. V lost 7 bases to trimming and J lost 6 bases, with 16 bases between them. This CDR3 has 14 residues.

The chain combines TRBV28 with TRBJ1-5, with 7 bases fitting TRBD1. Germline V CDR1 and CDR2: MDHEN, SYDVKM. The CDR3 totals 14 residues. The trim removed 6 bases at V and 7 bases at J, leaving 9 bases unmatched. CDR3 region: CASSTGEGAQPQHF. DNA of the CDR3: TGTGCCAGCAGCACCGGGGAGGGGGCCCAGCCCCAGCATTTT.